Listed below are T cell receptor beta chains from one sample, sequenced in a study of blood T cell repertoires in COVID-19. Data came from immunoSEQ multiplex PCR; TCRdb stores just in-frame clones and leaves some out. This table has 100,000 or so clones, around four fifths appearing once. Sequencing was performed on peripheral blood. The receptors shown here come from a woman between 65 and 79 years old with acute or convalescent COVID-19. CDR3s include the opening cysteine and the closing phenylalanine or tryptophan. The order of the fields is D gene, J gene, clone size, V gene, CDR3 length, CDR3 DNA, CDR3 protein. The D gene is left open where the match is weak. Only some rows state a clone size, as once, few, many or a class for expanded clones.

D: -
J: TRBJ1-4
size: once
V: TRBV6-4
length: 13
DNA: TGTGCCAGCAGTGAGCAGCTCCGAGGGAAACTGTTTTTT
CDR3: CASSEQLRGKLFF

D: -
J: TRBJ1-1
size: -
V: TRBV5-4
length: 13
DNA: TGTGCCAGCAGCTCAGTGGGGGCGGTTGAAGCTTTCTTT
CDR3: CASSSVGAVEAFF

D: -
J: TRBJ2-2
size: -
V: TRBV12-3/TRBV12-4
length: 12
DNA: TGTGCCAGTTCCACTAGCCTCGGGGAGCTGTTTTTT
CDR3: CASSTSLGELFF

D: TRBD1
J: TRBJ2-4
size: few
V: TRBV28
length: 18
DNA: TGTGCCAGCAGTTTACAGATGGCAGGGGGCTCGGCCAAAAACATTCAGTACTTC
CDR3: CASSLQMAGGSAKNIQYF

D: -
J: TRBJ2-5
size: -
V: TRBV3-1/TRBV3-2
length: 15
DNA: TGTGCCAGCAGCGTCCAACAGGGTATAGGGGAGACCCAGTACTTC
CDR3: CASSVQQGIGETQYF

D: -
J: TRBJ2-5
size: -
V: TRBV5-4
length: 14
DNA: TGTGCCAGCAGCTCTGGACACCTCCAAGAGACCCAGTACTTC
CDR3: CASSSGHLQETQYF

D: -
J: TRBJ2-2
size: -
V: TRBV4-2
length: 17
DNA: TGTGCCAGCAGCCAAGCCGAGGGACTGGATAACACCGGGGAGCTGTTTTTT
CDR3: CASSQAEGLDNTGELFF

D: -
J: TRBJ2-3
size: -
V: TRBV27
length: 14
DNA: TGTGCCAGCAGTTCCCGGGACTTCACAGATACGCAGTATTTT
CDR3: CASSSRDFTDTQYF

D: -
J: TRBJ1-2
size: -
V: TRBV9
length: 14
DNA: TGTGCCAGCAGCTTGGGGCAGAAGCTCTATGGCTACACCTTC
CDR3: CASSLGQKLYGYTF

D: -
J: TRBJ2-7
size: -
V: TRBV29-1
length: 12
DNA: TGCAGCGCCGCACAGGGCTCCTACGAGCAGTACTTC
CDR3: CSAAQGSYEQYF

D: -
J: TRBJ1-1
size: -
V: TRBV12-3/TRBV12-4
length: 12
DNA: TGTGCCGGGGGTGATGGACAGCTTGAAGCTTTCTTT
CDR3: CAGGDGQLEAFF

D: -
J: TRBJ2-3
size: -
V: TRBV7-9
length: 12
DNA: TGTGCCAGCAGCTTCGGACAGGATACGCAGTATTTT
CDR3: CASSFGQDTQYF

D: TRBD1
J: TRBJ2-2
size: few
V: TRBV5-4
length: 16
DNA: TGTGCCAGCAGCTTGGTAGGACAGGGGAACACCGGGGAGCTGTTTTTT
CDR3: CASSLVGQGNTGELFF

D: -
J: TRBJ2-7
size: -
V: TRBV11-2
length: 12
DNA: TGTGCCAGCAGCTTAAATAGAGGCGAGCAGTACTTC
CDR3: CASSLNRGEQYF

D: TRBD1
J: TRBJ1-5
size: -
V: TRBV7-2
length: 14
DNA: TGTGCCAGCAGCTCGGGAACAGGGGTACAGCCCCAGCATTTT
CDR3: CASSSGTGVQPQHF

D: TRBD1
J: TRBJ1-5
size: few
V: TRBV4-3
length: 19
DNA: TGCGCCAGCAGCCAAGATCTCTACTCTCCGGGACAGGGCAATCAGCCCCAGCATTTT
CDR3: CASSQDLYSPGQGNQPQHF

D: TRBD1
J: TRBJ1-2
size: -
V: TRBV5-5
length: 13
DNA: TGTGCCAGCAACGCAGGGACAGGGTATGGCTACACCTTC
CDR3: CASNAGTGYGYTF

D: -
J: TRBJ1-4
size: -
V: TRBV4-1
length: 18
DNA: TGCGCCAGCAGCCCGGGTCCCTCCTCCACACCCCAAGGAGGGAAACTGTTTTTT
CDR3: CASSPGPSSTPQGGKLFF

D: TRBD1
J: TRBJ1-5
size: few
V: TRBV7-9
length: 18
DNA: TGTGCCAGCAGCTTAGGCTACCCGGGACAGGGAGGCAATCAGCCCCAGCATTTT
CDR3: CASSLGYPGQGGNQPQHF

D: TRBD2
J: TRBJ2-5
size: -
V: TRBV7-2
length: 15
DNA: TGTGCCAGCAGCTGGGGACTAGCGGGGGCCACCAACGGGGACTTC
CDR3: CASSWGLAGATNGDF

D: -
J: TRBJ1-4
size: -
V: TRBV18
length: 15
DNA: TGTGCCAGCTCACCAGCAATGGTAGCTAATGAAAAACTGTTTTTT
CDR3: CASSPAMVANEKLFF

D: -
J: TRBJ1-4
size: -
V: TRBV6-5
length: 14
DNA: TGTGCCAGCAGGCTAGGAGGAACTAATGAAAAACTGTTTTTT
CDR3: CASRLGGTNEKLFF

D: -
J: TRBJ2-7
size: -
V: TRBV11-2
length: 16
DNA: TGTGCCAGCAGTCCGATTAGGCGTCAGGGAACCTACGAGCAGTACTTC
CDR3: CASSPIRRQGTYEQYF

D: TRBD1
J: TRBJ1-2
size: -
V: TRBV7-2
length: 14
DNA: TGTGCCAGCAGCTTAGGGACAGGGGGCTTTGGCTACACCTTC
CDR3: CASSLGTGGFGYTF

D: -
J: TRBJ2-2
size: few
V: TRBV7-9
length: 15
DNA: TGTGCCAGCAGCCCAGGGGGGCGAGTTACCGGGGAGCTGTTTTTT
CDR3: CASSPGGRVTGELFF

D: -
J: TRBJ2-7
size: -
V: TRBV6-5
length: 12
DNA: TGTGCCAGCAGTTCCAGGGGTTACGAGCAGTACTTC
CDR3: CASSSRGYEQYF

D: TRBD2
J: TRBJ2-3
size: -
V: TRBV14
length: 21
DNA: TGTGCCAGCAGCCCTCTATATCCCACGGGGGGGGGCTTAATCTTCACAGATACGCAGTATTTT
CDR3: CASSPLYPTGGGLIFTDTQYF

D: -
J: TRBJ1-1
size: -
V: TRBV15
length: 15
DNA: TGTGCCACCAGCAGAGATCGTCAGGGGAACACTGAAGCTTTCTTT
CDR3: CATSRDRQGNTEAFF

D: -
J: TRBJ2-6
size: -
V: TRBV19
length: 14
DNA: TGTGCCAGTAGTAAGGGGGTTGGGGCCAACGTCCTGACTTTC
CDR3: CASSKGVGANVLTF

D: TRBD1
J: TRBJ2-3
size: -
V: TRBV5-6
length: 15
DNA: TGTGCCAGCAGCGTGAGACAGGGGGGCACAGATACGCAGTATTTT
CDR3: CASSVRQGGTDTQYF

D: TRBD1
J: TRBJ1-5
size: -
V: TRBV6-6
length: 16
DNA: TGTGCCAGCAGCACGCCAGGACAGGGGGTATATCAGCCCCAGCATTTT
CDR3: CASSTPGQGVYQPQHF

D: -
J: TRBJ1-1
size: -
V: TRBV6-1
length: 13
DNA: -
CDR3: CASSSSRNTEAFF

D: TRBD2
J: TRBJ2-1
size: -
V: TRBV7-8
length: 16
DNA: TGTGCCAGCAGCTTAAGGAGACTAGCGCAAAACAATGAGCAGTTCTTC
CDR3: CASSLRRLAQNNEQFF

D: -
J: TRBJ1-4
size: -
V: TRBV18
length: 11
DNA: TGTGCCAGCTCAGGCGGGGAAAAACTGTTTTTT
CDR3: CASSGGEKLFF

D: TRBD1
J: TRBJ1-4
size: -
V: TRBV19
length: 14
DNA: TGTGCCAGTTCTACCGGGACAGGGGATGAAAAACTGTTTTTT
CDR3: CASSTGTGDEKLFF

D: -
J: TRBJ2-5
size: -
V: TRBV5-4
length: 15
DNA: TGTGCCAGCAGCCTTCAGGCCTTGGGCTGGGAGACCCAGTACTTC
CDR3: CASSLQALGWETQYF

D: -
J: TRBJ1-4
size: once
V: TRBV27
length: 15
DNA: TGTGCCAGCAGCTTGTACTCCGGGACTAATGAAAAACTGTTTTTT
CDR3: CASSLYSGTNEKLFF

D: -
J: TRBJ1-5
size: once
V: TRBV30
length: 13
DNA: TGTGCCTGGAGCGGCCGCGGGGATCAGCCCCAGCATTTT
CDR3: CAWSGRGDQPQHF

D: TRBD1
J: TRBJ2-5
size: -
V: TRBV13
length: 15
DNA: TGTGCCAGCAGCTTAGGACAGGGGGTCCAAGAGACCCAGTACTTC
CDR3: CASSLGQGVQETQYF

D: -
J: TRBJ1-1
size: -
V: TRBV30
length: 13
DNA: TGTGCCTGGAGAGACACTAGGAACACTGAAGCTTTCTTT
CDR3: CAWRDTRNTEAFF

D: -
J: TRBJ1-6
size: -
V: TRBV6-5
length: 15
DNA: TGTGCCAGCAGTTACTCATCCCCGAGGAATTCACCCCTCCACTTT
CDR3: CASSYSSPRNSPLHF

D: -
J: TRBJ2-1
size: -
V: TRBV5-1
length: 15
DNA: TGCGCCAGCAGCTTGGAGGTAGGAGGCTACAATGAGCAGTTCTTC
CDR3: CASSLEVGGYNEQFF

D: -
J: TRBJ1-5
size: -
V: TRBV21-1
length: 12
DNA: TGTAACGGGGGGCATAGCAATCAGCCCCAGCATTTT
CDR3: CNGGHSNQPQHF

D: -
J: TRBJ1-3
size: -
V: TRBV19
length: 14
DNA: TGTGCCACCCTCGGAGGAGTTGGCGGAAACACCATATATTTT
CDR3: CATLGGVGGNTIYF

D: -
J: TRBJ1-1
size: -
V: TRBV19
length: 17
DNA: TGTGCCAGTAGTACACCCCCTCGGCAGCCACAGGTAACTGAAGCTTTCTTT
CDR3: CASSTPPRQPQVTEAFF

D: TRBD1
J: TRBJ1-2
size: -
V: TRBV9
length: 12
DNA: TGTGCCAGCAGTGGACAGGGTGAAGGCTACACCTTC
CDR3: CASSGQGEGYTF

D: -
J: TRBJ2-3
size: -
V: TRBV5-6
length: 14
DNA: TGTGCCAGCAGCTCTCTAGGGGGCACAGATACGCAGTATTTT
CDR3: CASSSLGGTDTQYF

D: -
J: TRBJ1-6
size: -
V: TRBV11-3
length: 14
DNA: TGTGCCAGCAGCTTAGGATCAGAAAATTCACCCCTCCACTTT
CDR3: CASSLGSENSPLHF

D: TRBD1
J: TRBJ1-2
size: once
V: TRBV14
length: 12
DNA: TGTGCCAGCAGCAGGGACAGATATGGCTACACCTTC
CDR3: CASSRDRYGYTF

D: -
J: TRBJ1-6
size: -
V: TRBV6-5
length: 14
DNA: TGTGCCAGCAGTTACGGACAAGATAATTCACCCCTCCACTTT
CDR3: CASSYGQDNSPLHF

D: -
J: TRBJ1-2
size: -
V: TRBV7-2
length: 15
DNA: TGTGCCAGCAGCGTGGGGGGGGCAATGACCTATGGCTACACCTTC
CDR3: CASSVGGAMTYGYTF

D: -
J: TRBJ1-1
size: few
V: TRBV11-2
length: 14
DNA: TGTGCCAGCAGCAAACCCGACACGAACACTGAAGCTTTCTTT
CDR3: CASSKPDTNTEAFF